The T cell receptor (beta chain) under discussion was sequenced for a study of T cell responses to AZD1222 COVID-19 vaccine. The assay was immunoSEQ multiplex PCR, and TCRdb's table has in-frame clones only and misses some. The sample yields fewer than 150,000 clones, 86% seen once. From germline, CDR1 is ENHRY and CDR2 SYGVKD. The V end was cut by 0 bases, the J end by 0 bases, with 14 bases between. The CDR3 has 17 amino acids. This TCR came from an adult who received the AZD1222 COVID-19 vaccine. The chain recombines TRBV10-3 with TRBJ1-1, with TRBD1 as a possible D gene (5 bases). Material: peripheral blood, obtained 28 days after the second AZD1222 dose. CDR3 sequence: CAISESGAGTMNTEAFF. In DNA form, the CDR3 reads TGTGCCATCAGTGAGTCTGGAGCAGGGACCATGAACACTGAAGCTTTCTTT.